Listed here are 22 T cell receptor beta chains from one sample, sequenced in a study of blood T cell repertoires in COVID-19 (dated by TCRdb to 2018 to 2021). Library preparation used the immunoSEQ multiplex PCR assay. Sourced from immuneACCESS, this table was stored by TCRdb with only in-frame sequences that have V and J called. A share of the clones is absent; for the studies checked, an unresolved V gene accounts for under half, and the remainder has no known explanation. This sample gives about 79,000 clones in total; approximately 90% of them show up just once. The ten largest clones capture around 13% of the sample. Sequencing input: peripheral blood. The receptors originated from a man between 65 and 80 years old with active or convalescent COVID-19.

The chain links TRBV5-6 to TRBJ1-5; D is unclear. Germline CDR1 SGHDT, CDR2 YYEEEE. V lost 1 base to trimming and J lost 4 bases, with 6 bases between them. The CDR3 length is 13 residues. This CDR3 is CASSLSRNQPQHF. CDR3 DNA: TGTGCCAGCAGCTTGAGCAGGAATCAGCCCCAGCATTTT.

The V and J genes are TRBV6-5 and TRBJ1-1; D is ambiguous. The CDR3 is made up of 13 amino acids. Per the germline V gene, CDR1 is MNHEY and CDR2 is SVGAGI. V was shortened by 0 bases and J by 4 bases, with 6 bases between the two germline ends. CDR3 DNA sequence: TGTGCCAGCAGTTACTCTACGGGCACTGAAGCTTTCTTT. Its protein product is CASSYSTGTEAFF.

As DNA, the CDR3 is TGTGCCAGCATAATATGCACCGGGGAGCTGTTTTTT. Amino acids: CASIICTGELFF. V and J are TRBV6-4 and TRBJ2-2, with D unclear. Germline CDR1 reads MRHNA; CDR2 reads SNTAGT. The ends were cut back, 7 bases at V and 4 bases at J, with 7 bases in the middle. The CDR3 length is 12 residues.

The gene calls are TRBV6-6 and TRBJ1-3; D is possibly TRBD1 (6 bases). V lost 0 bases and J lost 4, with 13 bases in between. Per the germline V gene, CDR1 is MNHNY and CDR2 is SVGAGI (reference sequence). The CDR3 extends over 16 amino acids. CDR3 bases: TGTGCCAGCAGTTACTCAACCGGGACACTGGGAAACACCATATATTTT. Amino acid sequence: CASSYSTGTLGNTIYF.

The rearrangement links TRBV28 to TRBJ2-1; 9 bases agree with TRBD2. Germline CDR1 reads MDHEN; CDR2 reads SYDVKM. J lost 4 bases, V lost 7 bases, and 5 bases had no gene match. This CDR3 comprises 14 residues. CDR3 region: CASKASGRYNEQFF. The CDR3, as DNA: TGTGCCAGCAAAGCCAGCGGGAGGTACAATGAGCAGTTCTTC.

The chain couples TRBV2 to TRBJ1-5, with TRBD1 identical over 9 bases. Germline lookup yields CDR1 SNHLY and CDR2 FYNNEI. Trimming cost V 9 bases and J 4 bases; bases outside gene matches: 7. The CDR3 length is 14 residues. The CDR3 sequence is CASNSGTGNQPQHF. In nucleotides, the CDR3 is TGTGCCAGTAACTCCGGGACAGGGAATCAGCCCCAGCATTTT. Based on the CDR3 plus reference TRBV2 and TRBJ1-5, the full variable domain is EPEVTQTPSHQVTQMGQEVILRCVPISNHLYFYWYRQILGQKVEFLVSFYNNEISEKSEIFDDQFSVERPDGSNFTLKIRSTKLEDSAMYFCASNSGTGNQPQHFGDGTRLSIL.

J is TRBJ2-1 and V is TRBV15; 13 nucleotides match TRBD2. CDR1 and CDR2 from the germline V gene are LNHNV and YYDKDF (reference sequence). CDR3 length: 14 residues. With V trimmed by 5 bases and J by 7 bases, 2 bases remained unmatched. This CDR3 is CATSSGLAGNEQFF. The CDR3 DNA sequence: TGTGCCACCAGCTCGGGACTAGCGGGAAATGAGCAGTTCTTC.

The chain carries TRBV24-1 and TRBJ2-1, with D perhaps matching TRBD2 (5 bases). The CDR3 spans 12 residues. Germline assignment: CDR1 KGHDR and CDR2 SFDVKD. Trimming took 4 bases from V and 9 from J, leaving 9 bases between them. CDR3 in amino acids: CATSETRPEQFF. The CDR3 DNA follows: TGTGCCACCAGTGAAACTAGACCTGAGCAGTTCTTC.

The chain uses TRBV12-5 and TRBJ1-2; D not certain. CDR1 and CDR2 from the germline V gene are LGHNT and FRNRAP. CDR3 length equals 12 residues. Deletions cut 1 base from V and 12 bases from J, with 12 bases between. The chain's CDR3 is CASGLGHGKNTF. The CDR3 nucleotides are TGTGCTAGTGGTTTGGGACACGGAAAGAACACCTTC.

The chain uses TRBV7-9 and TRBJ2-6; 8 bases fit TRBD1. The CDR3 loop spans 18 amino acids. CDR1 and CDR2 from the germline V gene are SEHNR and FQNEAQ (reference sequence). V shed 4 bases, J shed 4 bases, and the junction held 12 bases outside the gene matches. The CDR3 sequence: CASSYRRDRWSGANVLTF. CDR3 sequence (DNA): TGTGCCAGCAGCTACCGACGGGACAGGTGGTCCGGGGCCAACGTCCTGACTTTC.

This chain links TRBV6-2 or TRBV6-3 with TRBJ2-1; weak D call: TRBD2 (6 bases). This CDR3 is 19 amino acids long. The V gene's germline CDR1 is MNHEY and CDR2 SVGEGT. The V end lost 4 bases, the J end lost 0 bases, and 22 bases lay between the germline ends. CDR3 sequence (DNA): TGTGCCAGCAGTTCCCCTTTGAGTAGCGCGGGAAGCTCCTACAATGAGCAGTTCTTC. Translated: CASSSPLSSAGSSYNEQFF.

This clone has more than one count but fewer than ten. V and J are TRBV7-9 and TRBJ1-5; D is unclear. The V end lost 4 bases, the J end lost 0 bases, and 7 bases lay between the germline ends. Germline V gene lookup returns CDR1 SEHNR and CDR2 FQNEAQ (reference sequence). This CDR3 contains 14 residues. CDR3 amino acids: CASSSPGSNQPQHF. The CDR3 DNA sequence: TGTGCCAGCAGCTCCCCGGGTAGCAATCAGCCCCAGCATTTT.

The chain carries TRBV5-4 and TRBJ2-7, with 7 bases that match TRBD2. This CDR3 has 15 amino acids. Per the germline V gene, CDR1 is SGHNT and CDR2 is YYREEE (reference sequence). J lost 3 bases, V lost 4 bases, and 10 bases had no gene match. CDR3 coding DNA: TGTGCCAGCAGCCGCGGGGCTAGCGGCAACTACGAGCAGTACTTC. It specifies CASSRGASGNYEQYF.

The chain joins TRBV7-9 to TRBJ2-1; TRBD1 is a possible D gene (5 bases). The CDR3 contains 14 residues. Trimming shortened V by 3 bases and J by 9 bases, and 15 bases separated the two germline ends. Per germline, CDR1 SEHNR and CDR2 FQNEAQ (reference sequence). The CDR3 protein is CASSFGQGVGEQFF. The CDR3 DNA follows: TGTGCCAGCAGCTTTGGCCAGGGCGTCGGTGAGCAGTTCTTC.

V is TRBV5-1 and J is TRBJ2-1, with 9 positions matching TRBD1. V trimming: 3 bases; J trimming: 4 bases; junction bases outside the gene matches: 2. CDR3 size: 14 residues. Germline lookup yields CDR1 SGHRS and CDR2 YFSETQ. The CDR3 is CASSSGTGYNEQFF. The DNA of the CDR3 is TGCGCCAGCAGCTCCGGGACAGGGTACAATGAGCAGTTCTTC.

V usage is TRBV27 and J usage is TRBJ2-1; the match to TRBD2 covers 7 bases. This CDR3 is 14 amino acids long. J lost 2 bases, V lost 7 bases, and 5 bases had no gene match. Germline V gives CDR1 MNHEY, CDR2 SMNVEV (reference sequence). The CDR3 DNA sequence: TGTGCCAGCACTATCAGCGGGACCTACAATGAGCAGTTCTTC. Translated, it gives CASTISGTYNEQFF.

This clone has only one observation. The chain links TRBV7-6 to TRBJ2-5; TRBD1 aligns across 8 bases. Trimming removed 5 bases from V and 0 bases from J; junction bases left unmatched: 11. Germline-derived CDR1 and CDR2 are SGHVS and FNYEAQ. The CDR3 totals 17 residues. The CDR3 here is CASSPGQGLSYQETQYF. In DNA, the CDR3 is TGTGCCAGCAGCCCCGGACAGGGACTCTCATACCAAGAGACCCAGTACTTC.

The CDR3 DNA reads as TGTGCCAGCAGAAACACAGGTTTGAACACTGAAGCTTTCTTT. Translating gives CASRNTGLNTEAFF. This rearrangement joins TRBV6-5 to TRBJ1-1, with D tentatively TRBD1 (5 bases). The ends were cut back, 6 bases at V and 0 bases at J, with 11 bases in the middle. The CDR3 loop spans 14 amino acids. Germline loops: CDR1 MNHEY, CDR2 SVGAGI.

This clone was found once. The gene calls are TRBV28 and TRBJ1-5; 12 nucleotides line up with TRBD1. The CDR3 covers 15 residues. V lost 8 bases, J lost 4 bases, and 6 bases stayed unmatched. Per germline, CDR1 MDHEN and CDR2 SYDVKM. The CDR3 spells CASGTGGGRNQPQHF. CDR3 bases: TGTGCCAGCGGGACAGGGGGCGGGAGGAATCAGCCCCAGCATTTT.

The CDR3 protein is CASSMTGTGSFNQPQHF. Here the CDR3 DNA reads TGTGCCAGTAGTATGACCGGGACAGGGTCTTTCAATCAGCCCCAGCATTTT. The chain couples TRBV19 to TRBJ1-5; TRBD1 agrees at 9 bases. The germline gives CDR1 LNHDA, CDR2 SQIVND (reference sequence). V gave up 3 bases and J gave up 3 bases; unmatched junction bases: 9. The CDR3 extends over 17 amino acids.

The J gene is TRBJ2-1, the V gene TRBV11-3, with 7 bases identical to TRBD2. Germline CDR1 reads SGHNT; CDR2 reads YENEEA. This CDR3 has 15 amino acids. Trimming cost V 2 bases and J 6 bases; bases outside gene matches: 7. The CDR3 loop reads CASSLPRGSCNEQFF. The CDR3 DNA sequence: TGTGCCAGCAGCTTACCTCGCGGGAGTTGCAATGAGCAGTTCTTC.

V and J are TRBV30 and TRBJ2-3; D call uncertain. V was cut by 2 bases and J by 7 bases, with 7 bases left in between. The length of the CDR3 is 11 residues. Per germline, CDR1 GTSNPN and CDR2 SVGIG (reference sequence). CDR3 sequence reads: CAWSHSHTQYF. Written as DNA, the CDR3 is TGTGCCTGGAGTCACAGTCATACGCAGTATTTT. Full variable domain (missing parts from reference TRBV30 and TRBJ2-3): SQTIHQWPATLVQPVGSPLSLECTVEGTSNPNLYWYRQAAGRGLQLLFYSVGIGQISSEVPQNLSASRPQDRQFILSSKKLLLSDSGFYLCAWSHSHTQYFGPGTRLTVL.